Listed below are T cell receptor beta chains from one sample, sequenced in a study of technical replicates of blood from a handful of donors. Using immunoSEQ multiplex PCR, the repertoire was profiled, and TCRdb retains in-frame clones only, with some absent. The sample lists 66,000 or so clones; roughly 88% were seen once. The sequenced sample consisted of PBMCs. Every receptor here comes from a human donor in good health. Some clones in this sample may be carry-over from other donors' samples. CDR3s include the opening cysteine and the closing phenylalanine or tryptophan. A D gene is named only where the DNA matches it firmly. Where a row states a size, it is once, few, many or the class of an expanded clone; other rows omit it.

d_gene	v_gene	j_gene	abundance	CDR3nt	CDR3aa
TRBD1	TRBV30	TRBJ2-2	-	TGTGCCTGGGCCCCGACCAGGGGGCTCATGGGGGAGCTGTTTTTT	CAWAPTRGLMGELFF
-	TRBV7-9	TRBJ1-3	-	TGTGCCAGCAGTCACCCCCTTATAGGAGACTCTGGAAACACCATATATTTT	CASSHPLIGDSGNTIYF
TRBD2	TRBV6-5	TRBJ2-1	-	TGTGCCAGCAGTTACTCCGACGGGACTAGTTACAATGAGCAGTTCTTC	CASSYSDGTSYNEQFF
TRBD1	TRBV7-9	TRBJ1-1	-	TGTGCCAGCAGCTTAGCGAGGGGGCTTAACACTGAAGCTTTCTTT	CASSLARGLNTEAFF
-	TRBV13	TRBJ2-3	once	TGTGCCAGCAGCTTAGCCAGGAAAGATACGCAGTATTTT	CASSLARKDTQYF
TRBD2	TRBV25-1	TRBJ2-3	few	TGTGCCAGCAGTGAAGCGTTGGGAGCGGGAGGGACAGATACGCAGTATTTT	CASSEALGAGGTDTQYF
TRBD1	TRBV19	TRBJ1-2	-	TGTGCCAGTAGGCAACCGGGACAGGGCGTGGCAAATGGCTACACCTTC	CASRQPGQGVANGYTF
-	TRBV7-2	TRBJ1-6	-	TGTGCCAGCAGCCGATTAAGGGGTGTCGATTCACCCCTCCACTTT	CASSRLRGVDSPLHF
TRBD1	TRBV10-2	TRBJ2-7	-	TGCGCCAGCAGTGACGCCGGGACAGGGGCCTACGAGCAGTACTTC	CASSDAGTGAYEQYF
-	TRBV6-5	TRBJ2-7	-	TGTGCCAGCAGGGGAGGACTAACCTACTCCTACGAGCAGTACTTC	CASRGGLTYSYEQYF
TRBD2	TRBV5-1	TRBJ2-7	-	TGCGCCAGCAGCTTGGCCCCGACTAGCGGGGGTTACGAGCAGTACTTC	CASSLAPTSGGYEQYF
-	TRBV10-3	TRBJ2-7	few	TGTGCCATCAGTGAGGTCCCCCTCTACGAGCAGTACTTC	CAISEVPLYEQYF
-	TRBV5-1	TRBJ1-2	-	TGCGCCAGCAGCTTGGATCCGGGAGGCTATGGCTACACCTTC	CASSLDPGGYGYTF
TRBD1	TRBV6-1	TRBJ2-7	-	TGTGCCAGTCCAGGACAGGGGCTCTCCTACGAGCAGTACTTC	CASPGQGLSYEQYF
-	TRBV12-2	TRBJ2-2	-	TGTGCAAGTCGCTTACCCCGCCCGGGTTTAACCGGGGAGCTGTTTTTT	CASRLPRPGLTGELFF
TRBD1	TRBV2	TRBJ1-6	-	TGTGCCAGCAGTAGGGACAGTAATGGGTCACCCCTCCACTTT	CASSRDSNGSPLHF
-	TRBV5-1	TRBJ1-1	few	TGCGCCAGCAGCTGGCAGGGGAGCCCAAACACTGAAGCTTTCTTT	CASSWQGSPNTEAFF
-	TRBV7-2	TRBJ2-3	once	TGTGCCAGCAGCTTAGCGCGGCGGGGAAAGCCTAGCACAGATACGCAGTATTTT	CASSLARRGKPSTDTQYF
TRBD2	TRBV10-3	TRBJ2-5	once	TGTGCCATCAGTGAGTGGGAGGGACCCCAAGAGACCCAGTACTTC	CAISEWEGPQETQYF
-	TRBV10-3	TRBJ1-4	-	TGTGCCATCAGTGAGATACGGGAGCAAGGGTCGCTTAATGAAAAACTGTTTTTT	CAISEIREQGSLNEKLFF
-	TRBV5-4	TRBJ2-5	-	TGTGCCAGCAGCTTGCGGCTAGCGTCACAAGAGACCCAGTACTTC	CASSLRLASQETQYF
TRBD2	TRBV30	TRBJ2-1	-	TGTGCCTGGAGTGCCGGGACTAGGACCAATGAGCAGTTCTTC	CAWSAGTRTNEQFF
-	TRBV2	TRBJ1-2	-	TGTGCCAGCGGGCCAGGATATGGCTACACCTTC	CASGPGYGYTF
-	TRBV6-5	TRBJ1-6	-	TGTGCCAGCAGTTACACAGGGTTTTATAATTCACCCCTCCACTTT	CASSYTGFYNSPLHF
TRBD1	TRBV7-9	TRBJ2-2	-	TGTGCCAGCAACGAAAACAGGGGGCTTAGCACCGGGGAGCTGTTTTTT	CASNENRGLSTGELFF
TRBD1	TRBV6-6	TRBJ1-2	-	TGTGCCAGCTTAGTCAGGGGGCAGCGGGGCTATGGCTACACCTTC	CASLVRGQRGYGYTF
-	TRBV2	TRBJ1-1	few	TGTGCCAGCAGGCGGGGGGTAGGGACTGAAGCTTTCTTT	CASRRGVGTEAFF
TRBD1	TRBV5-1	TRBJ2-5	once	TGCGCCAGCAGCCCGGCCCGGGTACAGGGGCAAGAGACCCAGTACTTC	CASSPARVQGQETQYF
TRBD1	TRBV6-6	TRBJ1-1	-	TGTGCCAGCAGGATCCCGGGACAGGGGGATGGCACTGAAGCTTTCTTT	CASRIPGQGDGTEAFF
-	TRBV11-2	TRBJ2-7	-	TGTGCCAGCAGCACGGGACTCAGAAGTTACGAGCAGTACTTC	CASSTGLRSYEQYF
TRBD2	TRBV7-9	TRBJ2-7	-	TGTGCCAGCAACCGGCCGGGACTAGCGGGAGGCGAGCAGTACTTC	CASNRPGLAGGEQYF
TRBD1	TRBV5-6	TRBJ1-1	-	TGTGCCAGCAGCTTGGGGGCCCAATCCCAGGGGGCGGACACTGAAGCTTTCTTT	CASSLGAQSQGADTEAFF
-	TRBV4-3	TRBJ1-3	-	TGCGCCAGCAGCCAGGGAACAGGGACTGGAAACACCATATATTTT	CASSQGTGTGNTIYF
TRBD2	TRBV29-1	TRBJ2-3	-	TGCAGCGTAGGGACTAGCGGGGCAGATACGCAGTATTTT	CSVGTSGADTQYF
-	TRBV5-1	TRBJ1-5	-	TGCGCCAGCAGCTTGGGGGCAGAGAATCAGCCCCAGCATTTT	CASSLGAENQPQHF
TRBD1	TRBV4-1	TRBJ1-1	-	TGCGCCAGCAGCCAAGAGAGGGGGCTGACTGAAGCTTTCTTT	CASSQERGLTEAFF
TRBD2	TRBV19	TRBJ2-7	-	TGTGCCAGTAGTACCACTAGCGGGAGGGAGGGCTACGAGCAGTACTTC	CASSTTSGREGYEQYF
TRBD2	TRBV4-3	TRBJ2-7	-	TGCGCCAGCAGCCAACTAGCGGGTGATTCCTACGAGCAGTACTTC	CASSQLAGDSYEQYF
-	TRBV19	TRBJ1-5	few	TGTGCCAGTAGTATCCAGGTGGGAGGTGGGCCCCAGCATTTT	CASSIQVGGGPQHF
-	TRBV6-6	TRBJ2-5	-	TGTGCCAGCAGCGGGGGGCCGGGGGAGACCCAGTACTTC	CASSGGPGETQYF
TRBD2	TRBV7-2	TRBJ2-3	-	TGTGCCAGCAGCCCCCTCCAGGGGCGGGGGGGCACAGATACGCAGTATTTT	CASSPLQGRGGTDTQYF
-	TRBV7-6	TRBJ2-2	-	TGTGCCAGCAGTCGTAGCAGGGGGGCTTCCGGGGAGCTGTTTTTT	CASSRSRGASGELFF
TRBD2	TRBV29-1	TRBJ2-3	-	TGCAGCGTTGGGGTAGCGGGGAGGTCAGATACGCAGTATTTT	CSVGVAGRSDTQYF
TRBD1	TRBV15	TRBJ2-5	few	TGTGCCACCAGCAGGGGGACAGGCGAAGAGACCCAGTACTTC	CATSRGTGEETQYF
TRBD2	TRBV11-3	TRBJ2-3	-	TGTGCCAGCAGCTTAGGGGAGGGGACGCAGTATTTT	CASSLGEGTQYF
-	TRBV25-1	TRBJ1-4	-	TGTGCCAGCAGCGAACTAGAGCCAGCTAATGAAAAACTGTTTTTT	CASSELEPANEKLFF
-	TRBV29-1	TRBJ1-1	-	TGCAGCGTCCAGAGACAGGTCATGAACACTGAAGCTTTCTTT	CSVQRQVMNTEAFF
TRBD2	TRBV5-6	TRBJ2-3	-	TGTGCCAGCAGCTTGAGGACTAGCGGCACAGATACGCAGTATTTT	CASSLRTSGTDTQYF
-	TRBV11-3	TRBJ2-1	-	TGTGCCAGCAGTCTAGATCCCCTCTACAATGAGCAGTTCTTC	CASSLDPLYNEQFF
TRBD2	TRBV7-7	TRBJ2-5	-	TGTGCCAGCAAACAGACTAGCGGGGAAGAGACCCAGTACTTC	CASKQTSGEETQYF
TRBD2	TRBV30	TRBJ2-5	-	TGTGCCTGGCTAGCGGCTAGCGGGAGGAATGATCCCCAGTACTTC	CAWLAASGRNDPQYF
TRBD1	TRBV2	TRBJ2-7	-	TGTGCCAGCAGTGGTGCTGGGGACAGGGCCACAGAAGAGCAGTACTTC	CASSGAGDRATEEQYF
TRBD1	TRBV2	TRBJ1-1	-	TGTGCCAGCAGTCGTCACAGGGGGCCGAACACTGAAGCTTTCTTT	CASSRHRGPNTEAFF
-	TRBV9	TRBJ1-1	few	TGTGCCAGCAGCGTAGATCCTTCTTTCGGTGAAGCTTTCTTT	CASSVDPSFGEAFF
-	TRBV13	TRBJ1-3	-	TGTGCCAGCAGCTTAGACAGCTCCTCTGGAAACACCATATATTTT	CASSLDSSSGNTIYF